The source of this T cell receptor beta chain is a study of human T cells and chemical hapten exposure. Study results and limitations: PT1 expanded TCR counts and patch test score correlated positively.

TCRdb reprocessed the RACE reads with MiXCR, giving one entry per CDR3 protein. The table includes about 380,000 distinct CDR3 sequences, approximately 5.1% detected once. The J segment lost 7 bases and the V segment lost 0 bases, leaving 8 bases of the junction unmatched. The length of the CDR3 is 16 residues. This clonotype was counted ten times or more. As yet, its antigen is unknown. As to time point: pre-sensitization, week 0. Documented treatment: therapeutic diphenylcyclopropenone sensitization with weekly scalp DPC. The receptor was isolated from a woman aged 45 to 65 with alopecia areata. Some clones in this sample may be carry-over from other donors' samples. Specimen: whole blood, collected in connection with sensitization to the hapten diphenylcyclopropenone (DPC). V usage is TRBV12-3 or TRBV12-4 and J usage is TRBJ2-1, with TRBD1 identical over 8 bases. CDR3 loop: CASSLAGPGGPNEQFF. The CDR3, as DNA: TGTGCCAGCAGTTTAGCTGGGCCAGGGGGCCCAAATGAGCAGTTCTTC.